This TCR beta chain was found in a study of T cells in Graves' hyperthyroidism and ophthalmopathy (dated by TCRdb to between 2018 and 2020). Regarding the study in general: Peripheral blood samples were taken at the time of initial diagnosis, prior to any treatment. TCR Vbeta CDR3 sequencing of roughly 140 peripheral blood samples (about 45 ophthalmopathy, about 75 hyperthyroidism and 17 progressor patients) is reported in the paper. In about six Graves' hyperthyroidism patients, the study also compared T-cell repertoires from thyroid tissue with T-cell repertoires from blood. The 100 discovery patients were randomly split 7:3 into training and test sets. Once sampling was done, hyperthyroidism patients were given methimazole at a starting dose of 30 mg daily, whereas ophthalmopathy patients were given high-dose intravenous methylprednisolone. To identify TCR V-J signatures that set the groups apart, the researchers used a discovery cohort of about a hundred patients, made up of 40 to 45 with Graves' ophthalmopathy and some 55 with stable Graves' hyperthyroidism. Whether ophthalmopathy could be predicted prospectively was tested in an independent validation cohort made up of 18 to 20 hyperthyroidism patients plus 17 patients who later progressed to ophthalmopathy. Overall study outcomes, separate from this receptor: Sample size was not statistically predetermined, and investigators were not blinded to group allocation. Most expanded thyroid clonotypes (frequency above 0.001) were also detected in blood, a finding suggesting that blood repertoires may reflect thyroid immune responses. In validation, the model predicted progression to ophthalmopathy a median of 6.5 months before onset, with over 60% sensitivity and 72.22% specificity. A 13 V-J signature model separated ophthalmopathy from stable hyperthyroidism, with around 90% sensitivity and approximately 81% specificity in cross-validation and 80%/75% in testing.

Graves' hyperthyroidism was defined as stable when no progression to ophthalmopathy occurred over 18 months of follow-up. Hyperthyroidism patients were aged 18 to 65 years and newly diagnosed, with disease duration of less than 2 months. The study excluded patients with uncontrolled infections, other autoimmune diseases, pregnancy or lactation. Diagnoses were based on clinical symptoms, serum thyroxine and TRAb, thyroid ultrasound and orbital computed tomography. PBMCs were isolated from roughly 10 ml of fresh peripheral blood by Ficoll-Paque density gradient centrifugation. Total RNA was extracted using Trizol reagent, and RNA quality was assessed on an Agilent 2100 Bioanalyzer. The TCR beta CDR3 regions were amplified from the RNA transcripts. The TCR CDR3 was subjected to a first round of RT-PCR using the HTBI primer set and the Qiagen OneStep RT-PCR kit. A second multiplex PCR round built the libraries, followed by size selection and purification. Paired-end sequencing of the libraries was performed with 100 bp reads on an Illumina HiSeq2000. The original methods were these. Raw data were processed with SOAPnuke, discarding reads with adapters, uncalled bases, mean Phred below 15, or no exact constant-primer or identifier match. COPE v1.2.5 was used to merge high-quality paired reads, and clonotypes were defined as unique nucleotide sequences. Clonotypes were aligned to IMGT TRBV, TRBD and TRBJ reference segments using MiTCR v1.1. The analysis was restricted to V-J combinations with a frequency above 0.0001, which together covered 99.2% of the repertoires. A TCS score was defined as the ratio between F50 (clonal expansion) and ExV (chaos), using BLOSUM62-based TCRdist between CDR3 peptides within each V-J. Welch's t-statistics and random forest reduced some 510 V-J features to 13, which were used in a naive Bayes classifier (R e1071). Using fastp trimming at Q25 and MiXCR clonotype assembly, TCRdb reanalyzed the public sequencing data and kept in-frame beta chains. Entries that share a CDR3 protein sequence are merged under the most common genes and DNA. The V and J calls and clone size are TCRdb's, not the authors'. The sample yields around 520,000 distinct CDR3 sequences; around 13% were counted once. The ten largest clones capture approximately 15% of the sample.

This clonotype was recorded at least ten times. Which antigen it targets is not known. Base-call qualities are not available, and no considerably larger clone is one nucleotide away. The germline V and J ends show losses of 5 bases and 3 bases respectively, and no gene match explains 9 bases of the junction. CDR1 is given as SGHRS and CDR2 as YFSETQ, both from the germline V gene. The CDR3 sequence holds 16 residues, the cysteine and phenylalanine included. Only CDR3 DNA remains: 48 bases, in frame from the first base. Input material: blood. The source is a woman in her 40s with Graves' hyperthyroidism. The V gene is TRBV5-1 and the J gene is TRBJ1-4, with 8 bases matching TRBD1. In nucleotides, the sequence is TGCGCCAGCAGGGACGGGACAGGCCCTCCTAATGAAAAACTGTTTTTT. Its protein product is CASRDGTGPPNEKLFF.